This T cell receptor beta chain was identified in a study of blood T cell repertoires in COVID-19. At the level of the study: The cDNA or gDNA used as material had been derived from T cells, B-cell-depleted T cells, or PBMCs.

The CDR3 has 15 amino acids. Germline trimming cut 5 bases from V and 6 bases from J; bases unmatched to any gene: 10. Germline lookup yields CDR1 KGHSH and CDR2 LQKENI. This table comes from immunoSEQ multiplex PCR, and its TCRdb copy is limited to in-frame clones, with some not included. This sample has under 400,000 clones; 86% occur once, and the top ten carry roughly 4.2%. The chain joins TRBV18 to TRBJ1-5, with 7 positions matching TRBD1. This clonotype originated in a woman aged 35 to 49 with acute COVID-19. Material: PBMCs or T cells enriched from blood (not recorded which). CDR3 sequence: CASSEMTGSSQPQHF. In nucleotides, the CDR3 is TGTGCCAGCTCAGAAATGACAGGGTCAAGTCAGCCCCAGCATTTT.